These 18 T cell receptor beta chains came from one sample sequenced in a study of cytomegalovirus exposure and HLA in healthy donors. Both 60 Vbeta primers and 13 Jbeta primers went into the PCR. Produced via immunoSEQ multiplex PCR; TCRdb's table is partial and in-frame only. The sample yields under 110,000 clones, less than 80% seen once. Sequenced input: PBMCs. The receptors originated from a middle-aged man in good health and CMV-seronegative.

The sample holds a few counts of this clone. The CDR3 loop reads CASSEGQGESETQYF. CDR3 coding DNA: TGTGCCAGCAGTGAGGGACAGGGGGAGTCGGAGACCCAGTACTTC. This chain uses TRBV6-1 with TRBJ2-5; TRBD1 matches at 11 bases. V dropped 3 bases and J dropped 5; count of bases not matched to a gene: 5. CDR3 length equals 15 residues. The V gene's germline CDR1 is MNHNS and CDR2 SASEGT.

This chain uses TRBV7-9 with TRBJ2-6; no firm D call. Trimming cost V 2 bases and J 0 bases, with 8 bases left between them. The CDR3 loop spans 16 amino acids. The V gene's germline CDR1 is SEHNR and CDR2 FQNEAQ (reference sequence). The CDR3 here is CASSLRVSSGANVLTF. CDR3 in DNA: TGTGCCAGCAGCTTACGGGTGAGCTCTGGGGCCAACGTCCTGACTTTC.

This clone came up once. The rearrangement links TRBV28 to TRBJ1-6; D gene unclear. The germline V gene has CDR1 MDHEN and CDR2 SYDVKM. The V end lost 6 bases, the J end lost 14 bases, and 20 bases lay between the germline ends. The CDR3 has 14 residues. The CDR3: CASSREGAQFTLHF. The CDR3 DNA sequence: TGTGCCAGCAGCCGGGAGGGCGCCCAATTCACCCTCCACTTT.

The chain uses TRBV30 and TRBJ1-1; TRBD1 agrees at 8 bases. V gave up 7 bases and J gave up 3 bases; unmatched junction bases: 7. The CDR3 has 13 amino acids. Germline assignment: CDR1 GTSNPN and CDR2 SVGIG (reference sequence). CDR3 sequence: CALQGGGDTEAFF. CDR3 DNA sequence: TGTGCCTTACAGGGGGGAGGGGACACTGAAGCTTTCTTT.

CDR3 loop: CASSLGPSGGAGEQFF. The CDR3 DNA follows: TGTGCCAGCAGCTTAGGACCGAGCGGGGGGGCGGGTGAGCAGTTCTTC. The chain combines TRBV7-2 with TRBJ2-1, with 10 positions matching TRBD2. CDR1 is SGHTA, CDR2 FQGNSA, per germline. The CDR3 runs to 16 residues. The V and J ends lost 1 base and 9 bases, in that order; junction bases with no gene match: 9. Full variable domain (outside the CDR3, taken from reference TRBV7-2 and TRBJ2-1): GAGVSQSPSNKVTEKGKDVELRCDPISGHTALYWYRQSLGQGLEFLIYFQGNSAPDKSGLPSDRFSAERTGGSVSTLTIQRTQQEDSAVYLCASSLGPSGGAGEQFFGPGTRLTVL.

J is TRBJ2-1 and V is TRBV10-2, with D possibly being TRBD2 (7 bases). V lost 8 bases to trimming and J lost 5 bases, with 13 bases between them. The CDR3 extends over 13 amino acids. CDR1 is WSHSY and CDR2 is SAAADI in the germline V gene. CDR3 sequence reads: CASEGGGNNEQFF. The DNA of the CDR3 is TGCGCCAGCGAGGGAGGGGGTAACAATGAGCAGTTCTTC.

The chain combines TRBV4-2 with TRBJ1-2; 9 bases fit TRBD1. This CDR3 contains 15 residues. The V and J ends lost 4 bases and 4 bases, in that order; junction bases with no gene match: 7. From germline, CDR1 is LGHNA and CDR2 YNFKEQ. CDR3 sequence: CASSPRDREVYGYTF. The CDR3 DNA reads as TGTGCCAGCAGCCCCCGGGACAGGGAAGTCTATGGCTACACCTTC.

The chain recombines TRBV19 with TRBJ1-1; D remains unclear. CDR3 length: 13 amino acids. Trimming shortened V by 6 bases and J by 4 bases, and 12 bases separated the two germline ends. From germline, CDR1 is LNHDA and CDR2 SQIVND (reference sequence). The CDR3 sequence: CASSPLWATEAFF. CDR3 DNA: TGTGCCAGTAGCCCCCTTTGGGCCACTGAAGCTTTCTTT. The complete variable domain, with remaining parts taken from reference TRBV19 and TRBJ1-1, reads DGGITQSPKYLFRKEGQNVTLSCEQNLNHDAMYWYRQDPGQGLRLIYYSQIVNDFQKGDIAEGYSVSREKKESFPLTVTSAQKNPTAFYLCASSPLWATEAFFGQGTRLTVV.

This clone was observed a single time. The CDR3 DNA follows: TGTGCCAGCAGCCGTAGAACCACAGATACGCAGTATTTT. Protein sequence: CASSRRTTDTQYF. The chain carries TRBV11-2 and TRBJ2-3; D is ambiguous. The V end was cut by 5 bases, the J end by 2 bases, with 8 bases between. Looked up from germline, CDR1 is SGHAT and CDR2 is FQNNGV. The CDR3 loop spans 13 amino acids.

This chain connects TRBV7-2 to TRBJ2-1, with a possible D match to TRBD2 (5 bases). Germline V gene lookup returns CDR1 SGHTA and CDR2 FQGNSA. Deletions cut 2 bases from V and 8 bases from J, with 16 bases between. The CDR3 loop spans 15 amino acids. The CDR3 reads CASSLWPAETYEQFF. DNA for the CDR3: TGTGCCAGCAGCTTATGGCCAGCGGAGACCTATGAGCAGTTCTTC.

The chain combines TRBV6-6 with TRBJ2-2, with TRBD2 matching over 8 bases. There are 15 residues in the CDR3. The germline V gene encodes CDR1 MNHNY and CDR2 SVGAGI (reference sequence). Trimming at V came to 2 bases and at J to 5 bases, leaving 4 bases not matched to a gene. DNA of the CDR3: TGTGCCAGCAGTTACCCAGGGACTAGTACCGGGGAGCTGTTTTTT. Protein product: CASSYPGTSTGELFF.

This clone was seen a single time. V usage is TRBV2 and J usage is TRBJ2-7; maybe TRBD1 (5 bases). CDR3 length: 12 amino acids. The germline V gene has CDR1 SNHLY and CDR2 FYNNEI. Trimming took off 8 bases at V and 4 bases at J, with 12 bases between the two ends. CDR3 DNA: TGTGCCAGCGCGACAGACTCGTACGAGCAGTACGTC. It is translated as CASATDSYEQYV.

As to this clone: Other DNA variants within this sample encode the same CDR3. The chain carries TRBV5-4 and TRBJ1-6, with D possibly being TRBD1 (6 bases). In germline, CDR1 is SGHNT, CDR2 YYREEE (reference sequence). The CDR3 is made up of 13 amino acids. The V gene lost 5 bases and the J gene lost 6 bases, with 9 bases spanning the gap. This CDR3 reads CASRTGLNSPLHF. The CDR3 DNA reads TGTGCCAGCAGGACAGGTCTTAATTCACCCCTCCACTTT.

The chain joins TRBV4-1 to TRBJ2-7, with 11 bases lining up with TRBD2. CDR1 and CDR2 from the germline V gene are MGHRA and YSYEKL. The CDR3 totals 15 residues. V trimming: 1 base; J trimming: 2 bases; junction bases outside the gene matches: 1. This chain's CDR3 is CASSQASGGPYEQYF. The DNA of the CDR3 is TGCGCCAGCAGCCAAGCTAGCGGGGGGCCCTACGAGCAGTACTTC.

The J gene is TRBJ1-2, the V gene TRBV5-1; the match to TRBD1 covers 9 bases. Germline CDR1 and CDR2: SGHRS and YFSETQ. The CDR3 runs to 15 residues. Unmatched junction bases numbered 9, after V lost 4 bases and J lost 5 bases. In nucleotides, the CDR3 is TGCGCCAGCAGCACCGGGGACAGGGAACAGTATGGCTACACCTTC. Translating it yields CASSTGDREQYGYTF.

This rearrangement joins TRBV19 to TRBJ2-5; D not resolved. The J call may be wrong; the DNA end is better matched by TRBJ2-7. The CDR3 has 14 amino acids. CDR1 LNHDA and CDR2 SQIVND come from the germline V gene (reference sequence). The CDR3 is CASSPVFPSYEQYF. In DNA, the CDR3 is TGTGCCAGTAGTCCGGTATTCCCTTCCTACGAGCAGTACTTC.

The rearrangement uses TRBV6-6 and TRBJ1-1; D not resolved. Trimming pared 8 bases from V and 2 bases from J, leaving 9 bases between. The CDR3 loop spans 12 amino acids. The germline V gene has CDR1 MNHNY and CDR2 SVGAGI (reference sequence). Here the CDR3 DNA reads TGTGCCAGCGGGCCCGTTAACACTGAAGCTTTCTTT. It translates to CASGPVNTEAFF.

V and J are TRBV5-1 and TRBJ1-2, with 9 bases matching TRBD1. The ends lost 0 bases at V and 7 bases at J; junction bases unmatched: 4. CDR1 is SGHRS and CDR2 is YFSETQ in the germline V gene. The CDR3 totals 14 residues. The CDR3 here is CASSLEQGARGYTF. As DNA, the CDR3 is TGCGCCAGCAGCTTGGAACAGGGGGCGCGTGGCTACACCTTC.